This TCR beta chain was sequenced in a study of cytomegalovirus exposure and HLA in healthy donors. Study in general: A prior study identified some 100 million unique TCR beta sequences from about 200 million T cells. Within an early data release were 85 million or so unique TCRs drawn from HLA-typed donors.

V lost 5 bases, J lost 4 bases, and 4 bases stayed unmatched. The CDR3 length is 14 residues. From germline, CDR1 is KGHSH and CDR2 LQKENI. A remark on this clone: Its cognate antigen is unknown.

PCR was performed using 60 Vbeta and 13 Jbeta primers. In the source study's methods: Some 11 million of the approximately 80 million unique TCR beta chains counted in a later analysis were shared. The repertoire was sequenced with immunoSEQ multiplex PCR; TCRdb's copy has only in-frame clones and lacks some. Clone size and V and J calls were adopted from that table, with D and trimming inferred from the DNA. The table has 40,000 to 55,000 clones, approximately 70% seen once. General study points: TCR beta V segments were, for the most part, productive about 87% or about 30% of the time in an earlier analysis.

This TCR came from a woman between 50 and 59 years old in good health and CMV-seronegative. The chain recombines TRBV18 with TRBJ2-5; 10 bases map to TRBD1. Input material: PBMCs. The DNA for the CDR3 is TGTGCCAGCTCAATCCGGGACAGGGGAGAGACCCAGTACTTC. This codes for CASSIRDRGETQYF.